Shown below are 25 T cell receptor beta chains from a single sample sequenced in a study of read filtering for tumor transcriptome and immune sequencing. Molecular barcoded adaptors covering alpha/delta and beta/gamma chains were used on around 400 ng RNA. TCRdb ran MiXCR on the reads and lists one entry per CDR3 protein. Found here are about 19,000 distinct CDR3 sequences, roughly a fifth of them singletons; the top ten hold nearly 25%. The source material was a population of CD138-negative cells sorted from bone marrow. The receptor set was obtained from a donor aged 40 or older with multiple myeloma.

This clonotype was picked up one time. A far larger clone is just one base off, so this is likely a read error. The rearrangement links TRBV5-8 to TRBJ2-1, with a possible D match to TRBD1 (5 bases). The length of the CDR3 is 18 residues. CDR1 SGHTS and CDR2 YDEGEE come from the germline V gene. CDR3 loop: CASSLRSQEYLSYNEEFF. Written as DNA, the CDR3 is TGTGCCAGCAGCTTACGTTCACAGGAATATCTCTCCTACAATGAGGAGTTCTTC. Full variable domain (missing parts from reference TRBV5-8 and TRBJ2-1): EAGVTQSPTHLIKTRGQQATLRCSPISGHTSVYWYQQALGLGLQFLLWYDEGEERNRGNFPPRFSGRQFPNYSSELNVNALELEDSALYLCASSLRSQEYLSYNEEFFGPGTRLTVL.

This chain joins TRBV12-3 or TRBV12-4 and TRBJ2-5; no clear D gene. V lost 1 base and J lost 4, with 1 base in between. This CDR3 is 11 amino acids long. CDR3 nucleotide sequence: TGTGCCAGCAGTTTAGGAGAGACCCAGTACTTC. Protein product: CASSLGETQYF.

The rearrangement uses TRBV10-3 and TRBJ2-5, with D hard to call. The ends were cut back, 0 bases at V and 1 base at J, with 6 bases in the middle. Germline V lookup: CDR1 ENHRY, CDR2 SYGVKD. This CDR3 has 14 amino acids. The CDR3 bases are TGTGCCATCAGTGAGTCGTGGGGCCAAGAGACCCAGTACTTC. This translates into CAISESWGQETQYF.

This clonotype was recorded many times. The chain has TRBV27 and TRBJ2-7; the D is unclear. V was cut by 5 bases and J by 1 base, with 6 bases left in between. In germline, CDR1 is MNHEY, CDR2 SMNVEV (reference sequence). The CDR3 is 12 amino acids. The CDR3 nucleotides read TGTGCCAGCAGTGGCGATTCCTACGAGCAGTACTTC. Translation gives CASSGDSYEQYF.

The table lists this clonotype with a few counts. V usage is TRBV28 and J usage is TRBJ2-5, with D maybe TRBD1 (6 bases). V shed 6 bases and J shed 5 bases, with 16 bases lying between them. The CDR3 is made up of 14 amino acids. Per germline, CDR1 MDHEN and CDR2 SYDVKM. CDR3 sequence reads: CASSSGAGAETQYF. The CDR3 coding sequence is TGTGCCAGCAGCTCCGGGGCAGGGGCGGAGACCCAGTACTTC.

This clonotype ranks as medium-sized. The V and J genes are TRBV7-7 and TRBJ2-7, with a weak D call TRBD1 (5 bases). The CDR3 covers 13 residues. Germline CDR1 and CDR2: SSHAT and FNYEAQ (reference sequence). CDR3 sequence (DNA): TGTGCTAGCCCCTGGACACACCGCTACGAGCAGTACTTC. It yields the protein CASPWTHRYEQYF.

The chain is built from TRBV11-1 and TRBJ2-7; D may be TRBD1 (5 bases). V was cut by 4 bases and J by 1 base, with 17 bases left in between. Germline CDR1 and CDR2: SGHAT and FQDESV (reference sequence). This CDR3 has 16 amino acids. The CDR3 sequence: CASSSHEDTKSYEQYF. In nucleotides, the CDR3 is TGTGCCAGCAGCTCCCACGAGGACACTAAGTCCTACGAGCAGTACTTC. The entire variable domain, with the rest obtained from reference TRBV11-1 and TRBJ2-7, is as follows: EAEVAQSPRYKITEKSQAVAFWCDPISGHATLYWYRQILGQGPELLVQFQDESVVDDSQLPKDRFSAERLKGVDSTLKIQPAELGDSAMYLCASSSHEDTKSYEQYFGPGTRLTVT.

There are many counts of this clonotype. The chain uses TRBV5-1 and TRBJ2-3; the match to TRBD2 covers 11 bases. Germline lookup yields CDR1 SGHRS and CDR2 YFSETQ. The CDR3 loop spans 19 amino acids. Trimming removed 3 bases from V and 4 bases from J; junction bases left unmatched: 16. The CDR3 region is CASSSNKELAGVEADTQYF. In DNA, the CDR3 is TGCGCCAGCAGCTCGAACAAAGAACTAGCGGGAGTTGAAGCAGATACGCAGTATTTT.

In the case of this clonotype: A junction end diverges from the germline sequence, so it may reflect a read error. V and J are TRBV30 and TRBJ2-7; D uncertain. The CDR3 consists of 13 residues. The germline V gene encodes CDR1 GTSNPN and CDR2 SVGIG (reference sequence). The CDR3 DNA sequence: TGCGCCTGGAAAGGTGAAGGGCCCTACGAGCAGTACTTC. This codes for CAWKGEGPYEQYF.

The J gene is TRBJ2-1, the V gene TRBV29-1; D is undetermined. Trimming took off 2 bases at V and 10 bases at J, with 3 bases between the two ends. Germline V gene sequence: CDR1 SQVTM, CDR2 ANQGSEA. The CDR3 is 9 residues long. CDR3 sequence (DNA): TGCAGCGTTGAATTGGAGCAGTTCTTC. It translates to CSVELEQFF.

This clonotype showed up many times. The V gene is TRBV7-8, the J gene TRBJ2-5; D remains unclear. There are 13 residues in the CDR3. Trimming pared 3 bases from V and 5 bases from J, leaving 10 bases between. CDR1 and CDR2 from the germline V gene are SGHVS and FQNEAQ. CDR3 sequence (DNA): TGTGCCAGCAGCTTTTTGGTGCGCGAGACCCAGTACTTC. It yields the protein CASSFLVRETQYF.

This clonotype was recorded at least ten times. This chain joins TRBV5-1 and TRBJ2-1; 12 nucleotides match TRBD2. The CDR3 runs 15 residues. Trimming cost V 3 bases and J 6 bases; bases outside gene matches: 4. CDR1 and CDR2 from the germline V gene are SGHRS and YFSETQ. The CDR3 sequence: CASSSSGRAINEQFF. The DNA for the CDR3 is TGCGCCAGCAGCTCTAGCGGGAGGGCCATCAATGAGCAGTTCTTC.

Ten or more counts support this clonotype. This rearrangement joins TRBV5-1 to TRBJ1-1; the D is unclear. Germline assignment: CDR1 SGHRS and CDR2 YFSETQ. Trimming removed 0 bases from V and 0 bases from J, with 6 bases in between. This CDR3 has 14 amino acids. The CDR3 DNA reads TGCGCCAGCAGCTTGGTTCAGTTGAACACTGAAGCTTTCTTT. Translation: CASSLVQLNTEAFF.

This clonotype was observed many times. This chain joins TRBV7-8 and TRBJ2-7, with 7 bases matching TRBD2. The CDR3 is 15 residues long. V lost 3 bases and J lost 7; bases outside the gene matches: 12. Germline values: CDR1 SGHVS, CDR2 FQNEAQ. The CDR3 loop is CASSLASGRSMEQYF. The CDR3 DNA follows: TGTGCCAGCAGCTTGGCTAGCGGCAGATCAATGGAGCAGTACTTC.

This clonotype was detected ten times or more. The chain is built from TRBV29-1 and TRBJ2-6; D unresolved. V was cut by 4 bases and J by 0 bases, with 4 bases left in between. Germline CDR1 SQVTM, CDR2 ANQGSEA. There are 13 residues in the CDR3. CDR3 coding DNA: TGCAGCGTTGCGGTCTCTGGGGCCAACGTCCTGACTTTC. Amino acids: CSVAVSGANVLTF.

As for this clonotype: Just one base apart from a much larger clone, this may be a read error. The rearrangement links TRBV20-1 to TRBJ2-5, with TRBD1 identical over 7 bases. The CDR3 contains 13 residues. CDR1 DFQATT and CDR2 SNEGSKA come from the germline V gene (reference sequence). CDR3 DNA sequence: TGCGGTGCTAGGGGGCCGGCCGGGGAGACCCAGTACTTC. This sequence encodes CGARGPAGETQYF.

The sample holds many counts of this clonotype. The gene calls are TRBV20-1 and TRBJ2-2; 7 bases line up with TRBD2. After removal of 1 base from V and 5 bases from J, the junction contained 7 bases not matched to a gene. Germline values: CDR1 DFQATT, CDR2 SNEGSKA (reference sequence). This CDR3 is 15 amino acids long. The CDR3 DNA reads as TGCAGTGCTAGAGTGGCGGGAGTGCGTACCGGGGAGCTGTTTTTT. Protein product: CSARVAGVRTGELFF.

For this clonotype: A read error is possible here, since a much larger clone lies one base away. This rearrangement joins TRBV30 to TRBJ2-2, with 7 bases that match TRBD1. CDR3 size: 15 residues. Trimming removed 6 bases from V and 3 bases from J; junction bases left unmatched: 10. CDR1 is GTSNPN, CDR2 SVGIG, per germline (reference sequence). The DNA of the CDR3 is TGTGCCTGTAAGCCGGGACAGAGGGACACCGGGGAGCTGTTTTTT. Protein sequence: CACKPGQRDTGELFF.

The sample holds many counts of this clonotype. The chain has TRBV28 and TRBJ1-1; D is unclear. This CDR3 is 12 amino acids long. The V and J ends lost 6 bases and 4 bases respectively, with 9 bases between them. Germline CDR1 and CDR2: MDHEN and SYDVKM. The DNA for the CDR3 is TGTGCCAGCAGGGTTGGGAGCACTGAAGCTTTCTTT. Protein product: CASRVGSTEAFF.

This clonotype was seen only once. The DNA for the CDR3 is TGCGCCGACAGCCGGGACAGCAATCAGCCCCAGCATTTT. Translation gives CADSRDSNQPQHF. V gene TRBV5-1 combines with J gene TRBJ1-5, with D maybe TRBD1 (5 bases). Germline CDR1 reads SGHRS; CDR2 reads YFSETQ. The V end was cut by 10 bases, the J end by 1 base, with 12 bases between. The CDR3 totals 13 residues.

A remark on this clonotype: One base away lies a much larger clone, so this may be a sequencing read error. The CDR3, as DNA: TGCACCAGCAGCTTGGTTCCGGATCCGAACACTGGAGCTTTCTTT. Its translation: CTSSLVPDPNTGAFF. The chain is built from TRBV5-1 and TRBJ1-1; D remains unclear. This CDR3 is 15 amino acids long. CDR1 SGHRS and CDR2 YFSETQ come from the germline V gene.

About this clonotype: A much larger clone lies a single base off, so this may be a read error. The chain links TRBV15 to TRBJ2-1, with D perhaps matching TRBD1 (5 bases). The CDR3 runs 16 residues. Germline CDR1 reads LNHNV; CDR2 reads YYDKDF (reference sequence). CDR3 region: CAISRDGAGIYNEQFF. CDR3 nucleotides: TGTGCCATCAGCAGAGATGGGGCTGGGATCTACAATGAGCAGTTCTTC.

Sample share makes this clonotype medium-sized. This chain connects TRBV6-5 to TRBJ2-1, with TRBD1 as a possible D gene (6 bases). Germline V lookup: CDR1 MNHEY, CDR2 SVGAGI. CDR3 length equals 19 residues. Trimming stripped 5 bases from V and 0 bases from J, with 23 bases between. The CDR3, as DNA: TGTGCCAGCAGTACAGTCCGGGACCACGACAGGAGCTCCTACAATGAGCAGTTCTTC. Translation: CASSTVRDHDRSSYNEQFF.

By sample fraction, this clonotype is medium-sized. J is TRBJ2-1 and V is TRBV7-2; D gene uncertain. Germline V gene lookup returns CDR1 SGHTA and CDR2 FQGNSA. The CDR3 has 16 residues. The germline V and J ends were trimmed by 0 bases and 4 bases, with 13 bases remaining between them. CDR3 nucleotide sequence: TGTGCCAGCAGCTTAGCGGGCCGTAGATTATACAATGAGCAGTTCTTC. Translating gives CASSLAGRRLYNEQFF. Together with reference TRBV7-2 and TRBJ2-1, the CDR3 gives the full variable domain: GAGVSQSPSNKVTEKGKDVELRCDPISGHTALYWYRQSLGQGLEFLIYFQGNSAPDKSGLPSDRFSAERTGGSVSTLTIQRTQQEDSAVYLCASSLAGRRLYNEQFFGPGTRLTVL.

Concerning this clonotype itself: A much larger clone sits a single nucleotide away, making a read error possible. The CDR3 nucleotides are TGCGCCAGCAGCTTGGGTTCTCACGGGACATCCTACGAGCAGTGCTTC. Translated: CASSLGSHGTSYEQCF. This chain joins TRBV5-1 and TRBJ2-7, with D tentatively TRBD1 (6 bases). The CDR3 has 16 residues. The germline V gene encodes CDR1 SGHRS and CDR2 YFSETQ.